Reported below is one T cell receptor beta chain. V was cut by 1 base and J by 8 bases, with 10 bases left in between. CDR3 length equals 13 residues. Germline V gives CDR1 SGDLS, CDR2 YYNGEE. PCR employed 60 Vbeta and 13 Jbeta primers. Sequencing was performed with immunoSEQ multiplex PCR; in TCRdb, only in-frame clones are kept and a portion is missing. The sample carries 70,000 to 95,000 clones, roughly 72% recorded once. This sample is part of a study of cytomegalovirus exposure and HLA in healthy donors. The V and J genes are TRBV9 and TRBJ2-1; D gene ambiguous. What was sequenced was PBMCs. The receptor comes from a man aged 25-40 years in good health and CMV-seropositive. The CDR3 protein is CASSVSPPYEQFF. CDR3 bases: TGTGCCAGCAGCGTATCCCCCCCGTATGAGCAGTTCTTC.